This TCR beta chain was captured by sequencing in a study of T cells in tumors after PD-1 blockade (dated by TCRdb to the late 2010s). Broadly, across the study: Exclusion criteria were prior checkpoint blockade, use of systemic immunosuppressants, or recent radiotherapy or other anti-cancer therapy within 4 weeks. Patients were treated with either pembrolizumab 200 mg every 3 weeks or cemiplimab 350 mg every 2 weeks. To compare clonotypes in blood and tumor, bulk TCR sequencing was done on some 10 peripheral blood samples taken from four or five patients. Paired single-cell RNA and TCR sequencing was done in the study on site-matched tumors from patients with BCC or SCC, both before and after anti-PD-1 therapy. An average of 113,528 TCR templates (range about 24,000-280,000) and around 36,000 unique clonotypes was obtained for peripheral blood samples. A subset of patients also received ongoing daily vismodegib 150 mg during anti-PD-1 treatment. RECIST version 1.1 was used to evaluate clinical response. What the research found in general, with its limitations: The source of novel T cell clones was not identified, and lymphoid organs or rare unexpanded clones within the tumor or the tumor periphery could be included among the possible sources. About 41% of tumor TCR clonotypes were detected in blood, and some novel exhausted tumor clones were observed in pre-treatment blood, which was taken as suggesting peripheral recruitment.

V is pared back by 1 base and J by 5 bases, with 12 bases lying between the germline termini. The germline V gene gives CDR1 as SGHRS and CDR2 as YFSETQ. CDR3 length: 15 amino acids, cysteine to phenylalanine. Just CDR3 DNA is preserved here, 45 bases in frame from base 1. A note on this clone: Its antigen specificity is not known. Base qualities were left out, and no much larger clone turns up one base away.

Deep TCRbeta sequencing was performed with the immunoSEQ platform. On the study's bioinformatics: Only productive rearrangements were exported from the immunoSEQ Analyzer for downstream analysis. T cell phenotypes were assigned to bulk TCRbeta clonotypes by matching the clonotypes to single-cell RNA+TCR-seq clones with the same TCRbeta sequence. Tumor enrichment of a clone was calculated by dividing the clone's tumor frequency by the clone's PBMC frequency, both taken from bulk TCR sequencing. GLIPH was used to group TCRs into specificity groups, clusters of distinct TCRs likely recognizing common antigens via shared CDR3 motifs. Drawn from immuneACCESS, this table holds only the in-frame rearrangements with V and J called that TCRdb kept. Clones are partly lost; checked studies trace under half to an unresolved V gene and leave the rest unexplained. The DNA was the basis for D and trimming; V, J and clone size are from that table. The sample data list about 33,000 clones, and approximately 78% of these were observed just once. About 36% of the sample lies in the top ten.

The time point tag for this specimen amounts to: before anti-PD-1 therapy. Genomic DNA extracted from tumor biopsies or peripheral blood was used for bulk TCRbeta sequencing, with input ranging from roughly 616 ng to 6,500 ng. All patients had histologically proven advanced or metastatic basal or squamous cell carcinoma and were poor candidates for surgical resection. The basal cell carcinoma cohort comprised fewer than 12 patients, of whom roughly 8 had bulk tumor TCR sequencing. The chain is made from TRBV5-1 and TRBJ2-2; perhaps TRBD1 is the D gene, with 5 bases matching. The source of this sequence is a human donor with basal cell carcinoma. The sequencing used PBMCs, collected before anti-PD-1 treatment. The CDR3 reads CASSLTRAPTGELFF. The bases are TGCGCCAGCAGCTTGACCAGGGCACCAACCGGGGAGCTGTTTTTT.